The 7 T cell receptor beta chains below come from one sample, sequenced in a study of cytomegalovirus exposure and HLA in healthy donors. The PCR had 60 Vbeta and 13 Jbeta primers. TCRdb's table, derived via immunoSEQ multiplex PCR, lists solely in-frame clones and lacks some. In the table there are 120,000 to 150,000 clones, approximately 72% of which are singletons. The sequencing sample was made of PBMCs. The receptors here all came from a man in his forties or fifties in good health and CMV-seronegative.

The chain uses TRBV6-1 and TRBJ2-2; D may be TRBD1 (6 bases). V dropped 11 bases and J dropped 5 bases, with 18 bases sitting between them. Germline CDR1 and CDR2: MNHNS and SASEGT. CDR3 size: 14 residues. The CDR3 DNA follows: TGTGCCTCCCAGGGCAGGGGTGGGACCGGGGAGCTGTTTTTT. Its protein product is CASQGRGGTGELFF.

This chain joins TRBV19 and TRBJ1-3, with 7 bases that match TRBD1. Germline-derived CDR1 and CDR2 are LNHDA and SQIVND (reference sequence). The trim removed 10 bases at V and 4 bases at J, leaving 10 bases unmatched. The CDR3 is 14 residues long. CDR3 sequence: CATSLGTAGNTIYF. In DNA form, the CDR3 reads TGTGCCACCTCCCTGGGGACAGCCGGAAACACCATATATTTT.

CDR3 DNA: TGCGCCAGCAGCTTGGGGGACAACCACGAGCAGTACTTC. Its translation is CASSLGDNHEQYF. The V and J genes are TRBV5-1 and TRBJ2-7; D is perhaps TRBD1 (6 bases). Per the germline V gene, CDR1 is SGHRS and CDR2 is YFSETQ. This CDR3 has 13 residues. The V end lost 0 bases, the J end lost 5 bases, and 9 bases lay between the germline ends. The variable domain in full, completed from reference TRBV5-1 and TRBJ2-7, reads KAGVTQTPRYLIKTRGQQVTLSCSPISGHRSVSWYQQTPGQGLQFLFEYFSETQRNKGNFPGRFSGRQFSNSRSEMNVSTLELGDSALYLCASSLGDNHEQYFGPGTRLTVT.

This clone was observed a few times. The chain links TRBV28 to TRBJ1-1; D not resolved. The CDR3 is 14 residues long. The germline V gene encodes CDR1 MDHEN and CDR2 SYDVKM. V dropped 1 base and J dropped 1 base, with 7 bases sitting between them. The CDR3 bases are TGTGCCAGCAGTTTATACGGGAAGAACACTGAAGCTTTCTTT. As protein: CASSLYGKNTEAFF.

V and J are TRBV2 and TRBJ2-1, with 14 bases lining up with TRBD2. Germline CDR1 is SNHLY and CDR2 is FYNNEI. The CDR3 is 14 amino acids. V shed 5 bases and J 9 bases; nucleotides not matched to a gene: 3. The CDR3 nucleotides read TGTGCCAGCAGTCGACTAGCGGGGGGGAGTGAGCAGTTCTTC. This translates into CASSRLAGGSEQFF.

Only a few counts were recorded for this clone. In DNA, the CDR3 is TGCGCCAGCAGCCTGATGGGACAGGGCCGAGAGACCCAGTACTTC. This encodes CASSLMGQGRETQYF. This chain joins TRBV5-1 and TRBJ2-5; 9 bases are a match to TRBD1. This CDR3 has 15 amino acids. Germline V gene data show CDR1 as SGHRS and CDR2 as YFSETQ. Trimming removed 4 bases from V and 4 bases from J; junction bases left unmatched: 8.

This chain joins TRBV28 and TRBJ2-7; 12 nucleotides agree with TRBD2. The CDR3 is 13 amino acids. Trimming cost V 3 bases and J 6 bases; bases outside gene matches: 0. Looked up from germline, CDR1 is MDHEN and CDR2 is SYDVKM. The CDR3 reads CASSLGLAGEQYF. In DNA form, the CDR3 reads TGTGCCAGCAGTTTGGGACTAGCGGGCGAGCAGTACTTC.